This entry lists 30 T cell receptor beta chains sequenced from one sample in a study of cytomegalovirus exposure and HLA in healthy donors. The PCR made use of 60 Vbeta and 13 Jbeta primers. Data came from immunoSEQ multiplex PCR; TCRdb stores just in-frame clones and leaves some out. In the table there are some 150,000 clones, roughly 85% of which are singletons. Sequenced input: PBMCs. Receptors were obtained from a male donor in good health and CMV-seronegative.

This clone has a handful of counts. V is TRBV6-1 and J is TRBJ1-5, with no clear D. CDR3 length: 16 residues. Germline CDR1 MNHNS, CDR2 SASEGT. V shed 1 base and J shed 8 bases, with 18 bases lying between them. The CDR3 region is CASSEGWERSQEPQHF. The CDR3 nucleotides are TGTGCCAGCAGTGAAGGGTGGGAGAGGTCACAAGAGCCCCAGCATTTT.

Concerning this clone: The same CDR3 arises from other DNA sequences in this sample as well. This chain joins TRBV28 and TRBJ1-1; D may be TRBD1 (6 bases). The CDR3 extends over 15 amino acids. CDR1 is MDHEN and CDR2 is SYDVKM in the germline V gene. V was trimmed by 4 bases and J by 5 bases, leaving 17 bases between them. This CDR3 reads CASSSYGGAGTEAFF. For the CDR3, the DNA is TGTGCCAGCAGTTCCTACGGGGGGGCAGGGACTGAAGCTTTCTTT. Drawing the rest from reference TRBV28 and TRBJ1-1, the complete variable domain is DVKVTQSSRYLVKRTGEKVFLECVQDMDHENMFWYRQDPGLGLRLIYFSYDVKMKEKGDIPEGYSVSREKKERFSLILESASTNQTSMYLCASSSYGGAGTEAFFGQGTRLTVV.

This clone has just one count. The rearrangement links TRBV7-9 to TRBJ1-2, with 7 bases matching TRBD1. The CDR3 totals 19 residues. Trimming at V came to 2 bases and at J to 1 base, leaving 16 bases not matched to a gene. Germline V lookup: CDR1 SEHNR, CDR2 FQNEAQ (reference sequence). The CDR3 nucleotides are TGTGCCAGCAGCTTACCCCAGGGGCCGATACAGGGGCGTAACTATGGCTACACCTTC. Protein product: CASSLPQGPIQGRNYGYTF.

The rearrangement uses TRBV19 and TRBJ2-1; perhaps TRBD1 as D (6 bases). V lost 5 bases and J 2 bases, leaving 13 bases between the germline ends. The CDR3 is 15 amino acids. Germline CDR1 reads LNHDA; CDR2 reads SQIVND (reference sequence). The chain's CDR3 is CASSSQGHPYNEQFF. The CDR3 coding sequence is TGTGCCAGTAGTTCGCAGGGGCATCCCTACAATGAGCAGTTCTTC.

J is TRBJ2-5 and V is TRBV7-2; 9 bases are a match to TRBD1. Germline V gives CDR1 SGHTA, CDR2 FQGNSA. The V and J ends lost 3 bases and 5 bases, in that order; junction bases with no gene match: 4. This CDR3 region has 14 residues. CDR3 residues: CASSLGQGQETQYF. The DNA for the CDR3 is TGTGCCAGCAGCTTGGGACAGGGCCAGGAGACCCAGTACTTC.

The J gene is TRBJ2-7, the V gene TRBV5-1, with a possible D match to TRBD1 (5 bases). CDR3 size: 13 residues. CDR1 is SGHRS and CDR2 is YFSETQ in the germline V gene. Trimming removed 4 bases at V and 3 bases at J, with 11 bases between. The CDR3: CASSDDSFYEQYF. The CDR3, as DNA: TGCGCCAGCAGCGACGACAGTTTCTACGAGCAGTACTTC.

V and J are TRBV30 and TRBJ2-2, with 8 bases aligning to TRBD2. Germline lookup yields CDR1 GTSNPN and CDR2 SVGIG (reference sequence). With V trimmed by 2 bases and J by 6 bases, 11 bases remained unmatched. The CDR3 consists of 16 residues. This chain's CDR3 is CAWSSLTGLGPGELFF. CDR3 coding DNA: TGTGCCTGGAGTTCTTTAACGGGACTAGGCCCCGGGGAGCTGTTTTTT.

This chain joins TRBV28 and TRBJ1-5, with TRBD1 as a possible D gene (6 bases). The CDR3 extends over 17 amino acids. Germline CDR1 MDHEN, CDR2 SYDVKM. Trimming cost V 3 bases and J 5 bases, with 20 bases left between them. Here the CDR3 DNA reads TGTGCCAGCAGTTTTAAGATATGGACAGACACTGATCAGCCCCAGCATTTT. Protein: CASSFKIWTDTDQPQHF.

As to this clone: The junction departs from the called germline gene at one end, perhaps through a read error. CDR3 DNA: TGTTCCAGCACCCCCGTGACAACTCGCGACGAGCAGTACTTC. Translating gives CSSTPVTTRDEQYF. J is TRBJ2-7 and V is TRBV7-9; no definite D call. This CDR3 is built from 14 residues. Germline values: CDR1 SEHNR, CDR2 FQNEAQ (reference sequence).

In regard to this clone: At one of its ends the junction is not consistent with the germline gene, which may arise from a read error. The chain joins TRBV18 to TRBJ2-4, with 8 nucleotides matching TRBD2. The CDR3 extends over 16 amino acids. Germline lookup yields CDR1 KGHSH and CDR2 LQKENI. CDR3: CASSPPSGGAKNIQYF. Written as DNA, the CDR3 is TGTGCCAGCTCCCCACCGTCGGGGGGGGCAAAAAACATTCAGTACTTC. The whole variable domain, remainder taken from reference TRBV18 and TRBJ2-4, is NAGVMQNPRHLVRRRGQEARLRCSPMKGHSHVYWYRQLPEEGLKFMVYLQKENIIDESGMPKERFSAEFPKEGPSILRIQQVVRGDSAAYFCASSPPSGGAKNIQYFGAGTRLSVL.

V is TRBV19 and J is TRBJ2-2, with TRBD2 matching 12 bases. The CDR3 extends over 16 amino acids. Germline V gene lookup returns CDR1 LNHDA and CDR2 SQIVND (reference sequence). Losses at the gene ends were 7 bases for V and 2 bases for J; bases not matched to a gene: 5. This chain's CDR3 is CASMTSGRVNTGELFF. The CDR3 bases are TGTGCCAGTATGACTAGCGGGAGAGTAAACACCGGGGAGCTGTTTTTT.

The V call is TRBV15, the J call TRBJ1-4, with D unresolved. The germline V gene has CDR1 LNHNV and CDR2 YYDKDF (reference sequence). This CDR3 is built from 14 residues. Trimming shortened V by 5 bases and J by 8 bases, and 15 bases separated the two germline ends. Here the CDR3 reads CATSRSRNGEKLFF. CDR3 sequence (DNA): TGTGCCACCAGCCGGTCTCGTAACGGGGAAAAACTGTTTTTT.

CDR3 sequence reads: CASSLGRPHYNEQFF. Here the CDR3 DNA reads TGCGCCAGCAGCTTGGGGAGGCCCCACTACAATGAGCAGTTCTTC. This rearrangement joins TRBV5-1 to TRBJ2-1, with D possibly TRBD2 on 5 matching bases. The germline V and J ends were trimmed by 0 bases and 3 bases, with 10 bases remaining between them. The germline gives CDR1 SGHRS, CDR2 YFSETQ. The CDR3 contains 15 residues.

V is TRBV11-1 and J is TRBJ2-1; 7 nucleotides line up with TRBD1. The CDR3 loop spans 13 amino acids. Germline V gives CDR1 SGHAT, CDR2 FQDESV (reference sequence). With V trimmed by 3 bases and J by 6 bases, 2 bases remained unmatched. In nucleotides, the CDR3 is TGTGCCAGCAGCTTCACAGGGGTCAATGAGCAGTTCTTC. As protein: CASSFTGVNEQFF.

This clone was seen more than once but under ten times. V gene TRBV7-9 combines with J gene TRBJ1-2; the match to TRBD1 covers 7 bases. The J segment lost 2 bases and the V segment lost 11 bases, leaving 5 bases of the junction unmatched. CDR3 size: 12 residues. Germline-derived CDR1 and CDR2 are SEHNR and FQNEAQ (reference sequence). The CDR3 DNA reads TGTGCCGGGCGGGGACAGAACTATGGCTACACCTTC. Its translation is CAGRGQNYGYTF. Complete variable domain (other parts from reference TRBV7-9 and TRBJ1-2): DTGVSQNPRHKITKRGQNVTFRCDPISEHNRLYWYRQTLGQGPEFLTYFQNEAQLEKSRLLSDRFSAERPKGSFSTLEIQRTEQGDSAMYLCAGRGQNYGYTFGSGTRLTVV.

V usage is TRBV18 and J usage is TRBJ2-5, with D possibly matching TRBD2 (6 bases). The CDR3 is 14 residues long. Looked up from germline, CDR1 is KGHSH and CDR2 is LQKENI. V was trimmed by 0 bases and J by 7 bases, leaving 12 bases between them. The DNA for the CDR3 is TGTGCCAGCTCACCACCGGGCCAGGGAGGGACCCAGTACTTC. Translation gives CASSPPGQGGTQYF. Filled out from reference TRBV18 and TRBJ2-5, the complete variable domain reads NAGVMQNPRHLVRRRGQEARLRCSPMKGHSHVYWYRQLPEEGLKFMVYLQKENIIDESGMPKERFSAEFPKEGPSILRIQQVVRGDSAAYFCASSPPGQGGTQYFGPGTRLLVL.

The chain uses TRBV29-1 and TRBJ1-2; 12 bases are a match to TRBD1. Germline loops: CDR1 SQVTM, CDR2 ANQGSEA. The CDR3 contains 15 residues. Losses at the gene ends were 7 bases for V and 7 bases for J; bases not matched to a gene: 13. The CDR3 bases are TGCAGCGGAAGTACTCGGGACAGGGGGCGAGGTGGCTACACCTTC. It yields the protein CSGSTRDRGRGGYTF.

The rearrangement uses TRBV28 and TRBJ1-1; 10 bases map to TRBD1. There are 17 residues in the CDR3. The trim removed 3 bases at V and 1 base at J, leaving 8 bases unmatched. Germline V gene sequence: CDR1 MDHEN, CDR2 SYDVKM. The CDR3 sequence is CASSFSDRGRGNTEAFF. CDR3 in DNA: TGTGCCAGCAGTTTCTCCGACAGGGGGCGAGGGAACACTGAAGCTTTCTTT.

V and J are TRBV6-1 and TRBJ1-1; D is undetermined. The V gene's germline CDR1 is MNHNS and CDR2 SASEGT. The CDR3 is 16 amino acids. V was pared by 2 bases and J by 1 base, with 14 bases between. CDR3 nucleotide sequence: TGTGCCAGCAGTGAATACTGGGCAGCTCAGAACACTGAAGCTTTCTTT. Its translation is CASSEYWAAQNTEAFF.

The chain links TRBV7-2 to TRBJ2-3; D is uncertain. Germline V gives CDR1 SGHTA, CDR2 FQGNSA. V shed 1 base and J shed 1 base, with 9 bases lying between them. CDR3 length: 15 residues. The CDR3 DNA is TGTGCCAGCAGCTTAGTTAGAATAGGCACAGATACGCAGTATTTT. This codes for CASSLVRIGTDTQYF.

This rearrangement joins TRBV27 to TRBJ2-4, with 7 bases matching TRBD1. The CDR3 consists of 16 residues. The V segment lost 3 bases and the J segment 0 bases; nucleotides outside the gene matches: 5. Germline V gene sequence: CDR1 MNHEY, CDR2 SMNVEV (reference sequence). The CDR3 nucleotides are TGTGCCAGCAGTTTGACAGGGTCTCTAGCCAAAAACATTCAGTACTTC. Its protein is CASSLTGSLAKNIQYF.

This chain connects TRBV6-6 to TRBJ1-1; 11 bases align to TRBD1. The CDR3 is made up of 14 amino acids. Trimming at V came to 6 bases and at J to 6 bases, leaving 6 bases not matched to a gene. Per the germline V gene, CDR1 is MNHNY and CDR2 is SVGAGI (reference sequence). This chain's CDR3 is CASRDRGQVAEAFF. In DNA, the CDR3 is TGTGCCAGCAGGGACAGGGGGCAGGTAGCTGAAGCTTTCTTT.

The chain recombines TRBV19 with TRBJ2-2; D might be TRBD1 (5 bases). The CDR3 is 14 residues long. V lost 10 bases and J 6 bases, leaving 18 bases between the germline ends. Germline V gives CDR1 LNHDA, CDR2 SQIVND (reference sequence). The CDR3 loop reads CATDSPRVPGELFF. Here the CDR3 DNA reads TGTGCCACCGATTCCCCCAGGGTCCCCGGGGAGCTGTTTTTT.

The chain couples TRBV5-4 to TRBJ2-5; D might be TRBD1 (8 bases). Germline V CDR1 and CDR2: SGHNT, YYREEE (reference sequence). CDR3 length: 14 amino acids. V shed 4 bases and J shed 4 bases, with 14 bases lying between them. In DNA form, the CDR3 reads TGTGCCAGCAGCCCAGGGGGCGGGGGAGAGACCCAGTACTTC. This encodes CASSPGGGGETQYF.

V usage is TRBV28 and J usage is TRBJ2-7; 15 bases agree with TRBD2. V dropped 8 bases and J dropped 0; count of bases not matched to a gene: 2. The CDR3 is 15 amino acids. Germline CDR1 reads MDHEN; CDR2 reads SYDVKM. The CDR3 spells CASGLAGGSSYEQYF. The CDR3, as DNA: TGTGCCAGCGGACTAGCGGGAGGGTCCTCCTACGAGCAGTACTTC.

The rearrangement uses TRBV19 and TRBJ1-5; possible D gene TRBD1, 6 bases. CDR1 and CDR2 (germline): LNHDA, SQIVND (reference sequence). The CDR3 is 15 residues long. The V end lost 3 bases, the J end lost 4 bases, and 13 bases lay between the germline ends. The CDR3 sequence: CASSMSATGNQPQHF. The CDR3 DNA reads as TGTGCCAGTAGTATGTCTGCGACAGGAAATCAGCCCCAGCATTTT. The full variable domain, its missing parts supplied by reference TRBV19 and TRBJ1-5, is DGGITQSPKYLFRKEGQNVTLSCEQNLNHDAMYWYRQDPGQGLRLIYYSQIVNDFQKGDIAEGYSVSREKKESFPLTVTSAQKNPTAFYLCASSMSATGNQPQHFGDGTRLSIL.

This clone occurred once. In DNA form, the CDR3 reads TGCGCCATCAACCCCGGGAGAGAATACCGAAAGGACACTGAAGCTTTCTTT. This gives the protein CAINPGREYRKDTEAFF. J is TRBJ1-1 and V is TRBV10-1; D is uncertain. Between the trimmed V and J ends, which lost 10 bases and 3 bases, there was a span of 27 bases. CDR3 size: 17 residues. In germline, CDR1 is WNHNN, CDR2 SYGVQD (reference sequence).

J is TRBJ2-2 and V is TRBV19, with TRBD1 matching over 10 bases. CDR3 size: 16 residues. Germline V gives CDR1 LNHDA, CDR2 SQIVND (reference sequence). After removal of 4 bases from V and 2 bases from J, the junction contained 4 bases not matched to a gene. CDR3 bases: TGTGCCAGTAGTAGACAGGGGGCGGGAAACACCGGGGAGCTGTTTTTT. It encodes CASSRQGAGNTGELFF.

There are a few counts of this clone. This CDR3 reads CASSLGTGSSYEQYF. CDR3 DNA sequence: TGCGCCAGCAGCCTCGGAACAGGGAGCTCCTACGAGCAGTACTTC. The V call is TRBV4-1, the J call TRBJ2-7; maybe TRBD1 (6 bases). The CDR3 contains 15 residues. Germline loops: CDR1 MGHRA, CDR2 YSYEKL. V dropped 4 bases and J dropped 0 bases, with 13 bases sitting between them.

Here the CDR3 reads CASSSRTGTLKQEAFF. CDR3 sequence (DNA): TGCGCCAGCAGCTCCCGGACAGGGACCCTAAAACAAGAAGCTTTCTTT. The rearrangement joins TRBV5-1 to TRBJ1-1; 8 bases align to TRBD1. This CDR3 has 16 amino acids. V shed 3 bases and J 8 bases; nucleotides not matched to a gene: 15. Germline V CDR1 and CDR2: SGHRS, YFSETQ.